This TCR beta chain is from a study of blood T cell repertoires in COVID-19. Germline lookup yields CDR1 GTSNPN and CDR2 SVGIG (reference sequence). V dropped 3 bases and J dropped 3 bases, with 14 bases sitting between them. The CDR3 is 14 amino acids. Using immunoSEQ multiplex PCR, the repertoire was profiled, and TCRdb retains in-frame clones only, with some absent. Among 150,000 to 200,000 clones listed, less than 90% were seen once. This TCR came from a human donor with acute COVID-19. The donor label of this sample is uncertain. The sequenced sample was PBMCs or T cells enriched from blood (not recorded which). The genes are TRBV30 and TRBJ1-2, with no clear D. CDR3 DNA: TGTGCCTGGAGCATCCAGCTGGGCGACTATGGCTACACCTTC. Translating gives CAWSIQLGDYGYTF.